These 6 T cell receptor beta chains share one sample of origin, sequenced in a study of Japanese encephalitis immunity and Zika vaccine responses. MiXCR, run by TCRdb on the 5' RACE reads, gives a single entry per CDR3 protein. The sample carries approximately 200 distinct CDR3 sequences, around 0.98% recorded once. CFSE-labeled PBMCs were cultured approximately six days with peptide pools, each at 0.75 to 1 ug/mL. Proliferating CD4 T cells were sorted unfixed as live CD56-CD19-CD16-CD3+CD4+ CFSE-low cells. This sample comprised antigen-activated CD4+ T cells from blood, cultured, obtained during a Zika inactivated vaccine study. The receptors shown here come from an adult man who received an inactivated Zika virus vaccine.

Judged by abundance, this clonotype is large (0.1 to 1%). The gene calls are TRBV7-6 and TRBJ1-3, with a tentative D call TRBD1 (6 bases). Germline V CDR1 and CDR2: SGHVS, FNYEAQ. V lost 1 base and J lost 0, with 13 bases in between. The CDR3 is 17 amino acids. Written as DNA, the CDR3 is TGTGCCAGCAGCTTAGTAGCCCAGGGGATCTCTGGAAACACCATATATTTT. Translating gives CASSLVAQGISGNTIYF.

By sample fraction, this clonotype is medium-sized. The rearrangement joins TRBV5-1 to TRBJ2-2; 11 bases align to TRBD2. The germline CDR1 and CDR2 sequences are SGHRS and YFSETQ. J was trimmed by 4 bases and V by 6 bases; bases with no gene match: 14. The CDR3 covers 18 residues. The CDR3 region is CASNPNLAGGAGTGELFF. The CDR3 region has the DNA TGCGCCAGCAACCCCAACTTAGCGGGGGGGGCCGGCACCGGGGAGCTGTTTTTT. The full variable domain, in which reference TRBV5-1 and TRBJ2-2 provide the parts outside the CDR3, is KAGVTQTPRYLIKTRGQQVTLSCSPISGHRSVSWYQQTPGQGLQFLFEYFSETQRNKGNFPGRFSGRQFSNSRSEMNVSTLELGDSALYLCASNPNLAGGAGTGELFFGEGSRLTVL.

Judged by abundance, this clonotype is large (0.1 to 1%). The chain combines TRBV20-1 with TRBJ2-5, with D perhaps TRBD2 (6 bases). The CDR3 loop spans 11 amino acids. CDR1 is DFQATT, CDR2 SNEGSKA, per germline (reference sequence). V lost 7 bases to trimming and J lost 4 bases, with 10 bases between them. CDR3 region: CSVEGRETQYF. DNA for the CDR3: TGCAGTGTGGAGGGGCGAGAGACCCAGTACTTC.

This clonotype is classed as hyperexpanded. Its ends do not fully match the called genes, so a read error is possible. The V call is TRBV2, the J call TRBJ2-3; TRBD2 matches 10 bases. Germline CDR1 SNHLY, CDR2 FYNNEI. The CDR3 runs 14 residues. The CDR3 coding sequence is TGTGCCAGCAGGGAAGCGGGGGGGCCAGATACGCAGTATTTT. Its translation is CASREAGGPDTQYF.

This clonotype is categorized as large. This chain uses TRBV6-8 with TRBJ1-5; a possible D gene is TRBD1 (5 bases). Between the trimmed V and J ends, which lost 8 bases and 1 base, there was a span of 18 bases. This CDR3 is 16 amino acids long. Germline V lookup: CDR1 MNHGY, CDR2 SAAAGT. Here the CDR3 reads CASGAWFCGSNQPQHF. The CDR3 bases are TGTGCCAGCGGGGCCTGGTTCTGCGGGAGCAATCAGCCCCAGCATTTT.

By share, this clonotype ranks as large. This chain connects TRBV12-3 or TRBV12-4 to TRBJ2-3; no clear D. The CDR3 is made up of 12 amino acids. V shed 3 bases and J shed 4 bases, with 5 bases lying between them. CDR3 bases: TGTGCCAGCAGTTTCGGGTCAGATACGCAGTATTTT. Translation: CASSFGSDTQYF.